Here is one TCR beta chain with its context. Its antigen is still unknown. Unique molecular identifiers were present on cDNA, and template switching added a universal primer site. TCRdb itself ran the 5' RACE reads through MiXCR, one entry per CDR3 protein. The sample records hundreds of thousands of distinct CDR3 sequences, approximately 13% being singletons. The data stem from a study of identical twins. Study-level points and caveats: Possibly, invariant MAIT and iNKT cells partly confounded zero-insertion analyses.

The CDR3 is made up of 14 amino acids. Germline V gene data show CDR1 as DFQATT and CDR2 as SNEGSKA (reference sequence). Trimming removed 2 bases from V and 7 bases from J; junction bases left unmatched: 7. A further study also used this sample, focusing on yellow fever vaccine responses in identical twins.

The J gene is TRBJ2-7, the V gene TRBV20-1; TRBD2 agrees at 11 bases. The clonotype comes from a woman younger than 35 in good health. Sequencing used PBMCs. CDR3 region: CSARLLAGVGEQYF. CDR3 in DNA: TGCAGTGCTAGACTACTAGCGGGAGTTGGTGAGCAGTACTTC.